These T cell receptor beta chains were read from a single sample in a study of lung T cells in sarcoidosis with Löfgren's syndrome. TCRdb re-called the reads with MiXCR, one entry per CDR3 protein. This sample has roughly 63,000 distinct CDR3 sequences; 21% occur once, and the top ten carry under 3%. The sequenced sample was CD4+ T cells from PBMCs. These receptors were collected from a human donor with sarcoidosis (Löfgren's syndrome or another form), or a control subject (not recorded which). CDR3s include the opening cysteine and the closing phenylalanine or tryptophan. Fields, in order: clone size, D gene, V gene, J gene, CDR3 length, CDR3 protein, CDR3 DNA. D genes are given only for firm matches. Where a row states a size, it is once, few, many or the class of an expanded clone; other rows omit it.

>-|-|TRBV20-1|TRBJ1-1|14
CSARGWQTNTEAFF
TGCAGTGCTAGGGGATGGCAAACGAACACTGAAGCTTTCTTT
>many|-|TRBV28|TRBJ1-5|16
CASSRGGSGGNQPQHF
TGTGCCAGCAGTCGGGGGGGATCGGGAGGCAATCAGCCCCAGCATTTT
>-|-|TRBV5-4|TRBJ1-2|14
CASSLAGGYYGYTF
TGTGCCAGCAGCCTCGCGGGGGGGTACTATGGCTACACCTTC
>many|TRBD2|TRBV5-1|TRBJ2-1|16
CASSKLAGSLYNEQFF
TGCGCCAGCAGCAAACTAGCGGGAAGTCTCTACAATGAGCAGTTCTTC
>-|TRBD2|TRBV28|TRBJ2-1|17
CASTSLAGDRRYNEQFF
TGTGCCAGCACATCACTAGCGGGAGACAGAAGATACAATGAGCAGTTCTTC
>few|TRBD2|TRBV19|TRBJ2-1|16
CASGKRTSGGYNEQFF
TGTGCCAGTGGGAAACGGACTAGCGGGGGTTACAATGAGCAGTTCTTC
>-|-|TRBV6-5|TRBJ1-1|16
CASSYPGGAHNTEAFF
TGTGCCAGTAGTTACCCGGGGGGGGCCCATAACACTGAAGCTTTCTTT
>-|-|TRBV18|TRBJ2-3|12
CASSPISDTQYF
TGTGCCAGCTCACCGATCTCCGATACGCAGTATTTT
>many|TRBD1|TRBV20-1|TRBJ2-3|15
CSAQSGQGGVDTQYF
TGCAGTGCTCAATCGGGACAGGGAGGAGTAGATACGCAGTATTTT
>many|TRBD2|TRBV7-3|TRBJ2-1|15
CASAKTSGPNNEQFF
TGTGCCAGCGCGAAAACTAGCGGACCAAACAATGAGCAGTTCTTC
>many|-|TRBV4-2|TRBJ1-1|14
CASSQDPMNTEAFF
TGTGCCAGCAGCCAAGATCCAATGAACACTGAAGCTTTCTTT
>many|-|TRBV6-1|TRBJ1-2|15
CASRAVFGGPYGYTF
TGTGCCAGCAGGGCGGTTTTCGGGGGGCCCTATGGCTACACCTTC
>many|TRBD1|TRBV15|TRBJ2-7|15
CATSRVRQGVYEQYF
TGTGCCACCAGCAGAGTCAGGCAGGGGGTCTACGAGCAGTACTTC
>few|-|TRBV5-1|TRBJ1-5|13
CASSLAEAQPQHF
TGCGCCAGCAGCTTGGCCGAAGCCCAGCCCCAGCATTTT
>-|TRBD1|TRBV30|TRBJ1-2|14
CAWSPLTGGIGYTF
TGTGCCTGGAGTCCCCTGACAGGGGGAATCGGCTACACCTTC
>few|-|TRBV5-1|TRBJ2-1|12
CASSLVRREQFF
TGCGCCAGCAGCTTAGTAAGGAGGGAGCAGTTCTTC
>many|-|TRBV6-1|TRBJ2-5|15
CASSFQGSYQETQYF
TGTGCCAGCAGTTTTCAGGGGTCCTACCAAGAGACCCAGTACTTC
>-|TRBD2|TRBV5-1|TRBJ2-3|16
CASSVTSGRAADTQYF
TGCGCCAGCAGCGTGACTAGCGGGAGGGCCGCGGATACGCAGTATTTT
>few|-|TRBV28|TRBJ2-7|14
CASRGVGKVYEQYF
TGTGCCAGCAGGGGGGTGGGAAAGGTCTACGAGCAGTACTTC
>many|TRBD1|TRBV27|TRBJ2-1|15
CASSSGTGSYNEQFF
TGTGCCAGCAGTTCCGGGACAGGGTCCTACAATGAGCAGTTCTTC
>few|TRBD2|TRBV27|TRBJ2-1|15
CASSSLTSGTEKQFF
TGTGCCAGCAGTTCGTTGACTAGCGGGACAGAAAAGCAGTTCTTC
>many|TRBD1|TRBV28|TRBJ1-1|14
CASNTGGENTEAFF
TGTGCCAGCAATACAGGGGGCGAGAACACTGAAGCTTTCTTT
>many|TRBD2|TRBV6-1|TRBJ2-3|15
CASSPKAGGTDTQYF
TGTGCCAGCAGTCCCAAAGCGGGGGGCACAGATACGCAGTATTTT
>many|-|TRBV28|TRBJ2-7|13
CASRSLGHYEQYF
TGTGCCAGCAGGTCCCTGGGGCACTACGAGCAGTACTTC
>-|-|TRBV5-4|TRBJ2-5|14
CASSLALKQETQYF
TGTGCCAGCAGCTTGGCTCTCAAACAAGAGACCCAGTACTTC
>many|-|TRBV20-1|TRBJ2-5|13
CSARPGSGETQYF
TGCAGTGCCAGACCGGGGTCTGGGGAGACCCAGTACTTC
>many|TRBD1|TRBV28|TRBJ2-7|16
CASSSSGTGQTYEQYF
TGTGCCAGCAGTTCCTCCGGGACAGGGCAAACCTACGAGCAGTACTTC
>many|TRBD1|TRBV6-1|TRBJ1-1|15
CASTPWTGLNTEAFF
TGTGCCAGCACTCCCTGGACAGGTTTGAACACTGAAGCTTTCTTT
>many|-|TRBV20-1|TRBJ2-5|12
CSARGGKETQYF
TGCAGTGCTAGAGGGGGGAAAGAGACCCAGTACTTC
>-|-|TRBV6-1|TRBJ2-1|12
CASRGEYNEQFF
TGTGCCAGCAGGGGAGAATACAATGAGCAGTTCTTC
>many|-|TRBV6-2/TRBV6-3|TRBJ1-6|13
CASRSTGIGPLHF
TGTGCCAGCAGATCGACGGGAATAGGCCCCCTCCACTTT
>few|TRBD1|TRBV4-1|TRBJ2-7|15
CASSQTRDRGYEQYF
TGCGCCAGCAGCCAAACCCGGGACAGGGGGTACGAGCAGTACTTC
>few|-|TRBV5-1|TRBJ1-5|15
CASSLDGTANQPQHF
TGCGCCAGCAGCTTGGACGGGACGGCGAATCAGCCCCAGCATTTT
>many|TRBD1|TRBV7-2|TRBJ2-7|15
CASSLGGTGANEQYF
TGTGCCAGCAGCTTAGGTGGGACAGGGGCCAACGAGCAGTACTTC
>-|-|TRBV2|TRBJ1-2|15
CASSESGQANYGYTF
TGTGCCAGCAGTGAATCAGGGCAGGCGAACTATGGCTACACCTTC
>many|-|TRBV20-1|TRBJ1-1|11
CSVGLNTEAFF
TGCAGTGTTGGACTTAACACTGAAGCTTTCTTT
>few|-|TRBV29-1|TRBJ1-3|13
CGFQAFSGNTIYF
TGCGGCTTTCAGGCATTCTCTGGAAACACCATATATTTT
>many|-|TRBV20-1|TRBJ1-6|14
CSASPTPYNSPLHF
TGCAGTGCTTCCCCAACCCCCTATAATTCACCCCTCCACTTT
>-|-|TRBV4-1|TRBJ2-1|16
CASSRSNSQSYNEQFF
TGCGCCAGCAGCCGTAGCAACTCACAGTCCTACAATGAGCAGTTCTTC
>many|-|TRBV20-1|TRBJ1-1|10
CSADITPAFF
TGCAGTGCGGACATAACGCCAGCTTTCTTT
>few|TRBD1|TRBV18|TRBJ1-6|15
CASSHSGTENSPLHF
TGTGCCAGCTCACATTCCGGGACAGAAAATTCACCCCTCCACTTT
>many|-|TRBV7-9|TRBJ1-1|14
CASRPDSLNTEAFF
TGTGCCAGCAGACCAGACAGCTTGAACACTGAAGCTTTCTTT
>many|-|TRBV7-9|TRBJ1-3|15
CASSSIGANGNTIYF
TGTGCCAGCAGCTCGATTGGGGCAAATGGAAACACCATATATTTT
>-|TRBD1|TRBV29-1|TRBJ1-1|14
CSGRRGQTNTEAFF
TGCAGCGGACGAAGGGGACAGACGAACACTGAAGCTTTCTTT
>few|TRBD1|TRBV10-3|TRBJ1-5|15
CAISDQTGDNQPQHF
TGTGCCATCAGTGATCAGACAGGGGACAATCAGCCCCAGCATTTT
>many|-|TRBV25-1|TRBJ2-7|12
CASSSDGYEQYF
TGTGCCAGCAGTTCGGACGGGTACGAGCAGTACTTC
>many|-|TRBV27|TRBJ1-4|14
CASSFPGPNEKLFF
TGTGCCAGCAGTTTCCCCGGACCTAATGAAAAACTGTTTTTT
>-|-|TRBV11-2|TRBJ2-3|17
CAGSFPVRGWDQDTQYF
TGTGCCGGCAGCTTCCCGGTGAGGGGCTGGGACCAAGATACGCAGTATTTT